A selection of T cell receptor beta chains follows, all from one sample in a study of cytomegalovirus exposure and HLA in healthy donors. The method was immunoSEQ multiplex PCR; TCRdb's version includes in-frame clones alone and lacks a portion of them. The table shows 100,000 to 150,000 clones, with over 70% occurring only once. Sequencing was performed on PBMCs. These receptors were collected from a woman between 18 and 30 years old in good health and CMV-seronegative. Both conserved end residues are part of each CDR3.

V gene: TRBV19
J gene: TRBJ1-2
CDR3 protein: CASSTRGARYTF

V gene: TRBV27
J gene: TRBJ1-1
CDR3 protein: CASSFGQGEAFF

V gene: TRBV27
J gene: TRBJ2-3
CDR3 protein: CASSFLAGGGTDTQYF

V gene: TRBV7-6
J gene: TRBJ2-7
CDR3 protein: CASRGWGGFSYEQYF

V gene: TRBV6-4
J gene: TRBJ1-1
CDR3 protein: CASRSTGENTEAFF

V gene: TRBV6-5
J gene: TRBJ2-5
CDR3 protein: CASGAGETQYF

V gene: TRBV6-6
J gene: TRBJ2-1
CDR3 protein: CASSLETAAHEQFF

V gene: TRBV9
J gene: TRBJ2-3
CDR3 protein: CASSSRTSELQDTQYF

V gene: TRBV10-3
J gene: TRBJ1-2
CDR3 protein: CAISRDSTNYGYTF

V gene: TRBV5-1
J gene: TRBJ2-1
CDR3 protein: CASSLTSGQEDEQFF

V gene: TRBV7-8
J gene: TRBJ1-2
CDR3 protein: CASSSGALSNYGYTF

V gene: TRBV19
J gene: TRBJ1-1
CDR3 protein: CATRAGATEAFF

V gene: TRBV7-2
J gene: TRBJ2-7
CDR3 protein: CASSTRPPGAISYEQYF

V gene: TRBV9
J gene: TRBJ2-2
CDR3 protein: CASSVGRGQGNTGELFF

V gene: TRBV5-1
J gene: TRBJ2-4
CDR3 protein: CASSWGAGGLAKNSQYF

V gene: TRBV7-9
J gene: TRBJ2-7
CDR3 protein: CASSRTSGASSYEQYF

V gene: TRBV7-2
J gene: TRBJ1-5
CDR3 protein: CASSFSQGGNQPQHF

V gene: TRBV6-5
J gene: TRBJ2-3
CDR3 protein: CASSYSSAGEADTQYF

V gene: TRBV7-9
J gene: TRBJ2-2
CDR3 protein: CASSKLNTGELFF

V gene: TRBV10-3
J gene: TRBJ1-1
CDR3 protein: CAISRDRDTEAFF

V gene: TRBV7-9
J gene: -
CDR3 protein: CASSPIWTGVNEQYF

V gene: TRBV5-1
J gene: TRBJ1-2
CDR3 protein: CASSITGKPGGYTF

V gene: TRBV10-3
J gene: TRBJ1-1
CDR3 protein: CAISSLHTEAFF

V gene: TRBV18
J gene: TRBJ2-6
CDR3 protein: CASSPADSGANVLTF

V gene: TRBV6-6
J gene: TRBJ1-2
CDR3 protein: CASSYSTVNYGYTF

V gene: TRBV2
J gene: TRBJ1-5
CDR3 protein: CASSTYPVNQPQHF

V gene: TRBV5-4
J gene: TRBJ2-1
CDR3 protein: CASSERPGTGSYNEQFF

V gene: TRBV6-5
J gene: TRBJ1-1
CDR3 protein: CASSRGHTNTEAFF

V gene: TRBV4-1
J gene: TRBJ2-1
CDR3 protein: CASSQGGQGWWNEQFF

V gene: TRBV9
J gene: TRBJ2-5
CDR3 protein: CASSVGGLAGQQETQYF

V gene: TRBV29-1
J gene: TRBJ1-1
CDR3 protein: CSVTANTEAFF

V gene: TRBV2
J gene: TRBJ1-2
CDR3 protein: CASTPLTGESGYTF

V gene: TRBV7-9
J gene: TRBJ2-5
CDR3 protein: CASGKLAGGSGTQYF

V gene: TRBV7-9
J gene: TRBJ2-7
CDR3 protein: CASSRTSGYYEQYF

V gene: TRBV5-1
J gene: TRBJ1-5
CDR3 protein: CASSRGGNQPQHF

V gene: TRBV19
J gene: TRBJ2-2
CDR3 protein: CASRSPSGVAGELFF

V gene: TRBV5-1
J gene: TRBJ2-7
CDR3 protein: CASSLELASLGEQYF

V gene: TRBV30
J gene: TRBJ1-4
CDR3 protein: CAWSVRLGTPNEKLFF

V gene: TRBV7-2
J gene: TRBJ1-1
CDR3 protein: CASSLAKGGSTEAFF

V gene: TRBV5-1
J gene: TRBJ2-7
CDR3 protein: CASSWGPRQGSYEQYF

V gene: TRBV27
J gene: TRBJ2-7
CDR3 protein: CASSFRTSGRLYEQYF

V gene: TRBV7-2
J gene: TRBJ1-1
CDR3 protein: CASSLGSQRGRNTEAFF

V gene: TRBV4-2
J gene: TRBJ1-1
CDR3 protein: CASSPIQGTDEAFF

V gene: TRBV4-2
J gene: TRBJ2-7
CDR3 protein: CASSQETGSDEQYF

V gene: TRBV11-2
J gene: TRBJ1-2
CDR3 protein: CASSLDPRTYGYTF

V gene: TRBV29-1
J gene: TRBJ2-1
CDR3 protein: CSVDSGSYKQFF

V gene: TRBV10-1
J gene: TRBJ2-7
CDR3 protein: CASSGSQGLLRETYEQYF

V gene: TRBV7-9
J gene: TRBJ1-1
CDR3 protein: CASSVAVRGQGGSTGEAFF

V gene: TRBV6-1
J gene: TRBJ2-6
CDR3 protein: CASSLAGVGANGLTF

V gene: TRBV13
J gene: TRBJ2-6
CDR3 protein: CASSFMGAVGANVLTF

V gene: TRBV19
J gene: TRBJ2-1
CDR3 protein: CASSTRTSGISGQEQFF